These 15 T cell receptor beta chains originate from one sample sequenced in a study of shared clonotypes between healthy human individuals. Naive CD8 populations comprised CD45RO-negative cells positively selected for CCR7, excluding terminally differentiated effector memory CD45RA+ cells. Using immunoSEQ multiplex PCR, the repertoire was profiled, and TCRdb retains in-frame clones only, with some absent. The sample includes a few million clones, just over 90% seen only once; the top ten take about 1.6%. Sequenced material: naive CD8+ T cells from PBMCs. The receptors originated from a man aged 18 to 30 in good health. Some clones in this sample may be carry-over from other donors' samples.

This chain joins TRBV7-9 and TRBJ1-6; D is uncertain. Germline CDR1 SEHNR, CDR2 FQNEAQ (reference sequence). Trimming pared 5 bases from V and 5 bases from J, leaving 7 bases between. This CDR3 region has 13 residues. CDR3 amino acids: CASSTQDNSPLHF. DNA of the CDR3: TGTGCCAGCAGCACGCAAGATAATTCACCCCTCCACTTT.

The chain carries TRBV29-1 and TRBJ1-2; weak D call: TRBD1 (5 bases). Between the trimmed V and J ends, which lost 8 bases and 5 bases, there was a span of 12 bases. Germline V gives CDR1 SQVTM, CDR2 ANQGSEA. The CDR3 is 11 amino acids. CDR3 in DNA: TGCAGCTCTGGGGGGGGATATGGCTACACCTTC. It encodes CSSGGGYGYTF.

This chain connects TRBV4-1 to TRBJ2-7; TRBD2 might be the D (5 bases). Germline lookup yields CDR1 MGHRA and CDR2 YSYEKL. This CDR3 comprises 18 residues. Between the trimmed V and J ends, which lost 1 base and 0 bases, there was a span of 19 bases. CDR3 DNA: TGCGCCAGCAGCCAAGGAATTCAGACTACCCTAAGCTCCTACGAGCAGTACTTC. Translated, it gives CASSQGIQTTLSSYEQYF.

This chain links TRBV7-6 with TRBJ2-2; 12 bases fit TRBD1. The V gene's germline CDR1 is SGHVS and CDR2 FNYEAQ. The CDR3 runs 15 residues. J was trimmed by 6 bases and V by 5 bases; bases with no gene match: 4. In DNA, the CDR3 is TGTGCCAGCAGCACCCGGGACAGGGGGCCCGGGGAGCTGTTTTTT. This encodes CASSTRDRGPGELFF.

As for this clone: The same CDR3 also results from other DNA sequences found in this sample. This chain connects TRBV14 to TRBJ2-7, with D uncertain. V lost 1 base and J 4 bases, leaving 2 bases between the germline ends. Germline CDR1 and CDR2: SGHDN and FVKESK. This CDR3 region has 11 residues. The CDR3 here is CASSQAYEQYF. CDR3 sequence (DNA): TGTGCCAGCAGCCAAGCTTACGAGCAGTACTTC.

The chain links TRBV30 to TRBJ2-2; 7 bases are a match to TRBD2. The germline V gene has CDR1 GTSNPN and CDR2 SVGIG (reference sequence). V shed 3 bases and J 7 bases; nucleotides not matched to a gene: 11. The CDR3 totals 15 residues. The chain's CDR3 is CAWSYSNLAVGELFF. The CDR3, as DNA: TGTGCCTGGAGCTACTCAAACCTAGCGGTCGGGGAGCTGTTTTTT.

The chain recombines TRBV10-1 with TRBJ2-7; D is unresolved. Germline values: CDR1 WNHNN, CDR2 SYGVQD (reference sequence). Trimming stripped 1 base from V and 0 bases from J, with 7 bases between. The CDR3 is 14 amino acids. In DNA form, the CDR3 reads TGCGCCAGCAGTGAGTATAGGAGCTCCTACGAGCAGTACTTC. Amino acid sequence: CASSEYRSSYEQYF.

CDR3 loop: CAISQPRGKLGNTIYF. CDR3 coding DNA: TGTGCCATCAGTCAGCCACGGGGCAAACTGGGAAACACCATATATTTT. The chain couples TRBV10-3 to TRBJ1-3; the D gene is possibly TRBD1 (5 bases). CDR1 is ENHRY and CDR2 is SYGVKD in the germline V gene. Deletions cut 5 bases from V and 4 bases from J, with 18 bases between. The CDR3 contains 16 residues.

This clone was seen just once. V gene TRBV7-6 combines with J gene TRBJ2-7, with unresolved D. Germline V lookup: CDR1 SGHVS, CDR2 FNYEAQ. The V end lost 1 base, the J end lost 4 bases, and 14 bases lay between the germline ends. The CDR3 sequence is 15 residues long. DNA of the CDR3: TGTGCCAGCAGCTTAGAGAATGGGCCTAAATACGAGCAGTACTTC. This codes for CASSLENGPKYEQYF.

The count of this clone is one. This chain uses TRBV7-9 with TRBJ2-1, with a weak D call TRBD2 (7 bases). This CDR3 region has 16 residues. The V and J ends lost 5 bases and 10 bases respectively, with 24 bases between them. Looked up from germline, CDR1 is SEHNR and CDR2 is FQNEAQ (reference sequence). This CDR3 is CASSDVRGPTPYEQFF. The CDR3 DNA reads as TGTGCCAGCAGCGACGTGCGGGGGCCTACCCCCTACGAGCAGTTCTTC.

In its sample, this clone was seen once. The chain employs TRBV7-6 and TRBJ1-3; 9 positions agree with TRBD1. The CDR3 sequence is 14 residues long. Per the germline V gene, CDR1 is SGHVS and CDR2 is FNYEAQ. Trimming cost V 4 bases and J 7 bases; bases outside gene matches: 5. The CDR3 sequence is CASSSRQGGNTIYF. CDR3 in DNA: TGTGCCAGCAGCTCGAGACAGGGGGGGAACACCATATATTTT.

The chain employs TRBV7-6 and TRBJ2-7; tentatively, D is TRBD1 or TRBD2 (5 bases each). The CDR3 extends over 16 amino acids. In germline, CDR1 is SGHVS, CDR2 FNYEAQ. V was trimmed by 5 bases and J by 2 bases, leaving 19 bases between them. Here the CDR3 DNA reads TGTGCCAGCAGCCACATGGGGGACCCACCCACCTACGAGCAGTACTTC. Its protein product is CASSHMGDPPTYEQYF.

This clone was counted a single time. This chain links TRBV7-2 with TRBJ2-7; no reliable D call. Trimming stripped 1 base from V and 6 bases from J, with 7 bases between. Germline CDR1 reads SGHTA; CDR2 reads FQGNSA. This CDR3 is built from 12 residues. CDR3 coding DNA: TGTGCCAGCAGCTTAGGTCCTTCCGAGCAGTACTTC. Its translation is CASSLGPSEQYF.

V usage is TRBV28 and J usage is TRBJ2-5; 11 positions match TRBD2. CDR3 length: 17 amino acids. The junction had 8 bases not matched to a gene; V was cut back by 3 bases and J by 2 bases. Germline V gene data show CDR1 as MDHEN and CDR2 as SYDVKM. DNA of the CDR3: TGTGCCAGCAGTTTCCCTACTAGCGGGAGAAGTCAAGAGACCCAGTACTTC. Its protein product is CASSFPTSGRSQETQYF.

The chain employs TRBV7-9 and TRBJ1-2; weak D call: TRBD1 (5 bases). V shed 5 bases and J shed 4 bases, with 11 bases lying between them. Germline lookup yields CDR1 SEHNR and CDR2 FQNEAQ (reference sequence). This CDR3 is 13 amino acids long. The CDR3 DNA reads TGTGCCAGCAGCCAAGGGACCCCCTATGGCTACACCTTC. Protein product: CASSQGTPYGYTF.